These T cell receptor beta chains were read from a single sample in a study of T-cell reconstitution after alpha-beta-depleted transplantation in children. TCRdb used MiXCR to reprocess the PCR reads, holding one entry per CDR3 protein. The sample contains about 440,000 distinct CDR3 sequences, approximately 41% of which appear only once. Sequencing was performed on PBMCs, taken before TCRalphabeta/CD19-depleted stem cell transplant. The receptors stem from a girl aged 2 to 9 with aplastic anemia, due to receive a stem cell transplant. CDR3s include the opening cysteine and the closing phenylalanine or tryptophan.

v_call cdr3_length cdr3_aa
TRBV2 14 CASSHDLAADTQYF
TRBV12-3/TRBV12-4 15 CASSLTSPNTDTQYF
TRBV27 12 CASSSREETQYF
TRBV5-1 15 CASSLASGNQETQYF
TRBV29-1 13 CSVEGDSTETQYF
TRBV6-1 16 CASSEFVAEPNYGYTF
TRBV5-1 15 CASKTERDSRNIQYF
TRBV27 13 CASSFRERQPQHF
TRBV30 14 CAWSVGGKGYEQYF
TRBV15 17 CATSRGDRGPSTDTQYF
TRBV5-1 15 CASNSGGGGQETQYF
TRBV5-5 16 CASSLVSGPNTGELFF
TRBV5-5 14 CASSSGLSESIQYF
TRBV5-6 15 CASSYRDRPLYGYTF
TRBV5-1 14 CASSLEFAAAEQYF
TRBV10-3 16 CAISADSPRGTSPLHF
TRBV20-1 17 CSARMKSGRHSGNTIYF
TRBV7-2 13 CASSRGSLYEQYF
TRBV4-1 19 CASSQEGVVWGQGGEKLFF
TRBV11-2 15 CASSLGRGSFYEQYF
TRBV20-1 10 CSARVSGYTF
TRBV6-2/TRBV6-3 12 CASSYSNYGYTF
TRBV18 18 CASSPAGQELGAYSPLHF
TRBV12-3/TRBV12-4 14 CASSPMGTNYGYTF
TRBV21-1 14 CASTKPGLLNEQFF
TRBV12-3/TRBV12-4 15 CASRGNRGPTDTQYF
TRBV2 18 CASSGGLGPSSGANVLTF
TRBV11-2 16 CASSLRGRDRAYEQYF
TRBV5-6 11 CASSNRDRVNF
TRBV20-1 15 CSASKPGRFNEKLFF
TRBV12-3/TRBV12-4 13 CASSLRGRGGYTF
TRBV18 15 CASSPLSVAKNIQYF
TRBV9 17 CASSLDPSGRSYNEQFF
TRBV7-2 15 CASRPPGGQGFTQYF
TRBV11-1 19 CASSGELLAGGSRAYEQYF
TRBV11-2 16 CASSLGDSLPGDTQYF
TRBV6-2/TRBV6-3 16 CASSLGLSTRTYEQYF
TRBV7-7 15 CASSLNRQPNNEQFF
TRBV12-3/TRBV12-4 14 CASSSGLDADTQYF
TRBV6-2/TRBV6-3 13 CASSSAEGYEQYF
TRBV7-2 13 CASSEGPNTEAFF
TRBV6-1 12 CASWVEAGKLFF
TRBV5-1 14 CASSFRVLGETQYF
TRBV20-1 11 CSGLLSYEQYF
TRBV20-1 14 CSAQDRTSGNTIYF
TRBV6-1 15 CASSPTDWALDTQYF
TRBV7-2 17 CASSLVGVGGRSHEQYF
TRBV9 12 CASQTYSGGYTF
TRBV7-9 15 CASSSSGTEKNIQYF
TRBV6-5 14 CASSYDQNTDTQYF